The sequence of this T cell receptor (beta chain) was determined in a study of shared clonotypes between healthy human individuals. As for the study in general: Per-donor plates numbered three CD4 naive, three CD4 memory, two CD8 naive and one CD8 memory.

The CDR3 covers 16 residues. Germline values: CDR1 ENHRY, CDR2 SYGVKD. V lost 7 bases and J 3 bases, leaving 18 bases between the germline ends. In its sample, this clone was seen once. Roughly 200 ng DNA, tens of thousands of T cell genomes, went into each sorted-subset replicate PCR. Per the original data handling: Sequence data from immunoSEQ were junction-only and lacked quality scores; consequently, filtering differed. The data were produced by immunoSEQ multiplex PCR, yet TCRdb's version contains in-frame clones alone and is incomplete. V, J and clone size reflect that table, while D and trimming were determined from the DNA. The repertoire holds a few million clones, with approximately 94% as singletons.

The clonotype was recovered from a man between 18 and 35 years old in good health. Sequences were obtained from naive CD4+ T cells sorted from blood. The subset was: CD45RA+ positively selected. The chain employs TRBV10-3 and TRBJ2-2, with D uncertain. CDR3 coding DNA: TGTGCCATCACCGGGCTACGCGGCGAGGACACCGGGGAGCTGTTTTTT. Translated, it gives CAITGLRGEDTGELFF.